The subject of this entry is one T cell receptor (beta chain). Its cognate antigen is unknown. TCRB transcripts that were expressed got sequenced, as all of the isolated RNA had been reverse transcribed. Measured with immunoSEQ multiplex PCR; TCRdb has only the in-frame clones, and not every one. Here the sample spans roughly 280,000 clones, around 25% being singletons. Stem cell-like memory, regulatory, central memory and naive CD4+ cells were sorted via CD45RO/CCR7/CD25/CD127/CD95/CD27. This entry is derived from a study of beta chain features in type 1 diabetes. Study-wide findings and caveats: Type 1 diabetes patients had moderately but significantly shorter TCRB CDR3s in all four CD4+ subsets. A cDNA-based sequencing approach could over-represent cells with high TCR expression.

Germline V CDR1 and CDR2: SGDLS, YYNGEE. V was clipped by 3 bases and J by 1 base, with 7 bases between them. This CDR3 is 13 amino acids long. The sample comprised naive CD4+ T cells from blood. V and J are TRBV9 and TRBJ1-2, with D tentatively TRBD1 (5 bases). This clonotype originated in a woman younger than 45 with type 1 diabetes. CDR3 nucleotide sequence: TGTGCCAGCAGCGACGACAGTAACTATGGCTACACCTTC. This translates into CASSDDSNYGYTF.